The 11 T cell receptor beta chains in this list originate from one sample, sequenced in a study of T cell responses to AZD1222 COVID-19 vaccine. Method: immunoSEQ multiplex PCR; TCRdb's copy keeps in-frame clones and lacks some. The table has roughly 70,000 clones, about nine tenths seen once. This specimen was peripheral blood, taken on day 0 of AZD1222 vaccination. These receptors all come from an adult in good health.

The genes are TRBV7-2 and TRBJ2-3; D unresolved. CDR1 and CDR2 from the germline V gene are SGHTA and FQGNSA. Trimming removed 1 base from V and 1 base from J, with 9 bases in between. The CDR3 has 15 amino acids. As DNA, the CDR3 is TGTGCCAGCAGCTTAGAAGGTCGGGGCACAGATACGCAGTATTTT. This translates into CASSLEGRGTDTQYF.

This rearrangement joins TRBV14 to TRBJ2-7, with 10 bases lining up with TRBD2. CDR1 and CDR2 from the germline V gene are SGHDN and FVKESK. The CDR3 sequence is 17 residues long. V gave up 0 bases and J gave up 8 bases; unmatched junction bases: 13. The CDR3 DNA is TGTGCCAGCAGCCAAGAGACTAGCGGGTACCTCCCCTTTAAGCAGTACTTC. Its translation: CASSQETSGYLPFKQYF.

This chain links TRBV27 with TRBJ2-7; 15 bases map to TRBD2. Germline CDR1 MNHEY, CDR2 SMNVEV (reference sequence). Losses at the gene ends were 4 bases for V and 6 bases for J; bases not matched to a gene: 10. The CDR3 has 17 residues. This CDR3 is CASSSGLAGGPGVEQYF. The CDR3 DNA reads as TGTGCCAGCAGTTCCGGACTAGCGGGAGGGCCTGGGGTCGAGCAGTACTTC.

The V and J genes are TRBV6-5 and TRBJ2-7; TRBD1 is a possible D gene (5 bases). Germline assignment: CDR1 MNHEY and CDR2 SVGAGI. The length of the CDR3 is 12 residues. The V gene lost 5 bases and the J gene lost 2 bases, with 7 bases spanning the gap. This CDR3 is CASSQTAYEQYF. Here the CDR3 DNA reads TGTGCCAGCAGTCAGACAGCCTACGAGCAGTACTTC.

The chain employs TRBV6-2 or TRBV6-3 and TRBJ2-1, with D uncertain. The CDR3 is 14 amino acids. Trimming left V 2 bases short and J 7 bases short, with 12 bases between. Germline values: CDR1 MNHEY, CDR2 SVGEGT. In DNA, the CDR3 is TGTGCCAGCAGTTACGGACCGCGGTCTAATGAGCAGTTCTTC. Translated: CASSYGPRSNEQFF.

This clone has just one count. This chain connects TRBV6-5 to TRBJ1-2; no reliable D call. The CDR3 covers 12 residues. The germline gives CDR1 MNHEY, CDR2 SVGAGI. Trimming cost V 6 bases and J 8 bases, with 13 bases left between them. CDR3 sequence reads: CASSAGWEGYTF. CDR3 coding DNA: TGTGCCAGCAGCGCAGGCTGGGAGGGCTACACCTTC.

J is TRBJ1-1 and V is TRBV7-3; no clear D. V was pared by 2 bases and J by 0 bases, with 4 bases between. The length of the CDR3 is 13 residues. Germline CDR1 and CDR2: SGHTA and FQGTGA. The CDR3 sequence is CASSLLMNTEAFF. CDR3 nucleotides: TGTGCCAGCAGCTTATTGATGAACACTGAAGCTTTCTTT.

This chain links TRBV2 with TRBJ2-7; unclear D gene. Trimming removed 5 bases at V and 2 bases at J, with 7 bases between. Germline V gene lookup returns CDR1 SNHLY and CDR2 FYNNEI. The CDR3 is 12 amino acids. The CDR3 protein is CASSTETYEQYF. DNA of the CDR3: TGTGCCAGCAGTACTGAAACCTACGAGCAGTACTTC.

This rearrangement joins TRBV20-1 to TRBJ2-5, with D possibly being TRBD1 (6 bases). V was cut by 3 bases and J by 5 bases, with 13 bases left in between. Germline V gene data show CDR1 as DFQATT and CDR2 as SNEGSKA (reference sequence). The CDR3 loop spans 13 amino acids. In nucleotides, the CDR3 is TGCAGTGCTAGTCCAACAGGGTCCGAGACCCAGTACTTC. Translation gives CSASPTGSETQYF.

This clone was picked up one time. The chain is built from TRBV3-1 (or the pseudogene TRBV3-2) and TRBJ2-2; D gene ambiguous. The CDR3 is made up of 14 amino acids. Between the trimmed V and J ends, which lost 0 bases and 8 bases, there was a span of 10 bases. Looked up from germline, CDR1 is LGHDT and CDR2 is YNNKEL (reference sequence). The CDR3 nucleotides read TGTGCCAGCAGCCAAGATTTAGTAACTGGGGAGCTGTTTTTT. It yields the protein CASSQDLVTGELFF.

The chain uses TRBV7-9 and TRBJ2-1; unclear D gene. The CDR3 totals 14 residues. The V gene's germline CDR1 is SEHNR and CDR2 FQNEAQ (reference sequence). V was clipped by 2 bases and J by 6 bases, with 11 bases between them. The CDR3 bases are TGTGCCAGCAGCTTAAGTATCGGCCCCAATGAGCAGTTCTTC. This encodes CASSLSIGPNEQFF.